The source of this T cell receptor beta chain is a study of Ad26.COV2.S vaccination and SARS-CoV-2 variants. Study context: Donor was one of the participants in the Ad26.COV2.S arm of the COV1001 trial. Intramuscular Ad26.COV2.S doses were given once or twice, 56 days apart.

Described treatment: some 19 received Ad26.COV2.S at low or high dose, single or two shots; 5 received placebo; per-sample allocation not given. The investigators took samples on day 63 after the first vaccine or placebo injection. Donor was an adult aged 18-55 years in Boston. The germline gives CDR1 MNHEY, CDR2 SVGAGI. The CDR3 length is 14 residues. V dropped 6 bases and J dropped 2 bases, with 14 bases sitting between them. Sequencing used immunoSEQ multiplex PCR; TCRdb keeps in-frame clones, though not all of them. The data show a few hundred thousand clones, 87% seen once. The chain carries TRBV6-5 and TRBJ2-7; perhaps TRBD1 as D (5 bases). Sequenced material: peripheral blood, taken in a trial of Ad26.COV2.S vaccine versus placebo. The receptor was derived from a person between 18 and 59 years old who received the Ad26.COV2.S COVID-19 vaccine or a placebo. CDR3 loop: CASRPSGAAYEQYF. The DNA for the CDR3 is TGTGCCAGCAGACCTTCTGGGGCGGCCTACGAGCAGTACTTC.